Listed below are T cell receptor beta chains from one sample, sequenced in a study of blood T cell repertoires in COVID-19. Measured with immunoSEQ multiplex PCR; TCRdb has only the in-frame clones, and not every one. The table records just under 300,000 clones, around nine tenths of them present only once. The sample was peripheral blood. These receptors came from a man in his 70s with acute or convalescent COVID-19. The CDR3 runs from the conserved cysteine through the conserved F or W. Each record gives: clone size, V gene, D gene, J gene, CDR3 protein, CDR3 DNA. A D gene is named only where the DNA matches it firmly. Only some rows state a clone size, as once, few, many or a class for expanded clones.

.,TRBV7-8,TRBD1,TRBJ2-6,CASSWGQAGANVLTF,TGTGCCAGCAGCTGGGGACAGGCTGGGGCCAACGTCCTGACTTTC
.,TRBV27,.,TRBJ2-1,CASSSGRIGQFF,TGTGCCAGCAGTTCGGGTCGAATCGGGCAGTTCTTC
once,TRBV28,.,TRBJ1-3,CASKIGGALSGNTIYF,TGTGCCAGCAAAATAGGAGGGGCCTTATCTGGAAACACCATATATTTT
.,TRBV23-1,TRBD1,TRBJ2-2,CASIKCPRGQGFGELFF,TGCGCCAGCATTAAGTGCCCGAGGGGACAGGGTTTCGGGGAGCTGTTTTTT
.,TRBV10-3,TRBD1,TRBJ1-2,CAIKSGRNRGYGYTF,TGTGCCATCAAGAGCGGGAGGAACAGGGGGTATGGCTACACCTTC
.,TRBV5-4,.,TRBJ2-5,CASSRRTTEGETQYF,TGTGCCAGCAGCCGAAGGACCACGGAGGGGGAGACCCAGTACTTC
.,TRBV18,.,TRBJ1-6,CASSRGSPYNSPLHF,TGTGCCAGCTCAAGGGGGTCCCCCTATAATTCACCCCTCCACTTT
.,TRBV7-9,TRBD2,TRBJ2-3,CASSVEAGGLLDTQYF,TGTGCCAGCAGTGTGGAGGCGGGGGGGCTCTTGGATACGCAGTATTTT
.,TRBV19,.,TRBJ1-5,CASRMDRGQPQHF,TGTGCCAGTAGGATGGACAGAGGGCAGCCCCAGCATTTT
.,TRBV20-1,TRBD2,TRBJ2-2,CSASEPSGRRLITGELFF,TGCAGTGCTAGTGAGCCTAGCGGGAGGAGACTGATCACCGGGGAGCTGTTTTTT
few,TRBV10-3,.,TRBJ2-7,CAISASDYYYEQYF,TGTGCCATCAGTGCCTCGGACTACTATTACGAGCAGTACTTC
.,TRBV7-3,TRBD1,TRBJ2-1,CASSSDRETEQFF,TGTGCCAGCAGCTCAGACAGGGAAACTGAGCAGTTCTTC
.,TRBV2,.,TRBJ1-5,CASSEVPAGPQHF,TGTGCCAGCAGTGAAGTGCCAGCAGGGCCCCAGCATTTT
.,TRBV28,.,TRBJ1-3,CASGLGGQGNTIYF,TGTGCCAGCGGCCTGGGGGGGCAGGGAAACACCATATATTTT
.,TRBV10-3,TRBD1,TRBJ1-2,CATSRRTGTNYGYTF,TGTGCCACCTCCAGAAGGACAGGAACTAACTATGGCTACACCTTC
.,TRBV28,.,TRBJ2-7,CASGTPYEQYF,TGTGCCAGTGGGACTCCCTACGAGCAGTACTTC
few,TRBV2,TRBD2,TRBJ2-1,CASSAGLATLVNEQFF,TGTGCCAGCAGTGCGGGACTAGCGACGTTAGTCAATGAGCAGTTCTTC
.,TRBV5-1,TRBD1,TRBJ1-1,CASSSGTGGTEAFF,TGCGCCAGCAGCTCAGGGACAGGGGGGACTGAAGCTTTCTTT
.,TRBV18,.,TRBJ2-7,CASSLTSFDSYEQYF,TGTGCCAGCTCACTAACTAGTTTTGACTCCTACGAGCAGTACTTC
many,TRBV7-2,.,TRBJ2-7,CASSEQTGRPEQYF,TGTGCCAGCAGCGAACAGACAGGGAGGCCCGAGCAGTACTTC
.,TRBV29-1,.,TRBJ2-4,CSVGPSGNIQYF,TGCAGCGTTGGCCCCTCCGGAAACATTCAGTACTTC
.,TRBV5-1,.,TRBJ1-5,CASRRGGDENQPQHF,TGCGCCAGCAGAAGGGGAGGAGACGAGAATCAGCCCCAGCATTTT
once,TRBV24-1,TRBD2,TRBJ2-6,CATSDRAGAGANVLTF,TGTGCCACCAGTGACCGGGCGGGGGCTGGGGCCAACGTCCTGACTTTC
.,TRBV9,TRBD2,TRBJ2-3,CASSGSSGRNTDTQYF,TGTGCCAGCAGCGGGTCTAGCGGGAGGAACACAGATACGCAGTATTTT
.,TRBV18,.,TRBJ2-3,CASSPLASTDTQYF,TGTGCCAGCTCACCACTAGCGTCCACAGATACGCAGTATTTT
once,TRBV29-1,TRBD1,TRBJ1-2,CSVERIGQGVNGYTF,TGCAGCGTTGAAAGAATTGGACAGGGGGTGAATGGCTACACCTTC
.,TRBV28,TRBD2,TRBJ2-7,CASSTMGGGVYEQYF,TGTGCCAGCAGTACGATGGGGGGAGGGGTCTACGAGCAGTACTTC
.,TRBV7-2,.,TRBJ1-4,CASSSYRATNEKLFF,TGTGCCAGCAGCTCCTACAGGGCAACTAATGAAAAACTGTTTTTT
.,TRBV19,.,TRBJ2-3,CASGSGHRTDTQYF,TGTGCCTCCGGGTCGGGTCACCGCACAGATACGCAGTATTTT
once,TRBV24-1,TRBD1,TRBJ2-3,CATSGADRVDTQYF,TGTGCCACCAGTGGCGCAGACAGGGTGGATACGCAGTATTTT
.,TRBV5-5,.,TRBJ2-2,CASSLGPGGGLSNTGELFF,TGTGCCAGCAGCTTGGGTCCGGGAGGGGGCCTATCGAACACCGGGGAGCTGTTTTTT
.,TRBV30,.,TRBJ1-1,CAWSTGIHTEAFF,TGTGCCTGGAGCACAGGGATTCACACTGAAGCTTTCTTT